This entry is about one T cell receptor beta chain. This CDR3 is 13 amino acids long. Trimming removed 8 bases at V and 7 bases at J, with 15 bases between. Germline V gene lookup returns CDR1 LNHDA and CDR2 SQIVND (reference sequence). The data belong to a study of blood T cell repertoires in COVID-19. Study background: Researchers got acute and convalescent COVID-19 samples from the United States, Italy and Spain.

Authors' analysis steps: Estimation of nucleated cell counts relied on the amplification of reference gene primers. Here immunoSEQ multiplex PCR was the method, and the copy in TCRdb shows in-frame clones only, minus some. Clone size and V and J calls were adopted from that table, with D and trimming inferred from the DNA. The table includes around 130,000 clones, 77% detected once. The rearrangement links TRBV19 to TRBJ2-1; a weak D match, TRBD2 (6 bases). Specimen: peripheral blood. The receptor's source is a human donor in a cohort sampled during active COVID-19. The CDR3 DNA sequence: TGTGCCAGTGGGGGGACGGGAGTTAATGAGCAGTTCTTC. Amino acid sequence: CASGGTGVNEQFF.